This T cell receptor beta chain was documented in a study of blood T cell repertoires in COVID-19. Study at large: Samples taken during acute and convalescent COVID-19 were collected in the United States, Italy and Spain. PBMCs, B-cell-depleted T cells, or T cells provided the cDNA or gDNA that made up the material.

The method was immunoSEQ multiplex PCR; TCRdb's version includes in-frame clones alone and lacks a portion of them. The sample records 650,000 to 800,000 clones, around 90% being singletons. Per germline, CDR1 GTSNPN and CDR2 SVGIG (reference sequence). The CDR3 contains 17 residues. Trimming cost V 4 bases and J 11 bases; bases outside gene matches: 19. Specimen: peripheral blood. The source is a young woman with acute or convalescent COVID-19. The chain couples TRBV30 to TRBJ1-6; 8 bases fit TRBD1. CDR3 residues: CAWNTLDPTGEFTPLHF. The DNA for the CDR3 is TGTGCCTGGAACACGTTAGACCCGACAGGGGAATTTACACCCCTCCACTTT.